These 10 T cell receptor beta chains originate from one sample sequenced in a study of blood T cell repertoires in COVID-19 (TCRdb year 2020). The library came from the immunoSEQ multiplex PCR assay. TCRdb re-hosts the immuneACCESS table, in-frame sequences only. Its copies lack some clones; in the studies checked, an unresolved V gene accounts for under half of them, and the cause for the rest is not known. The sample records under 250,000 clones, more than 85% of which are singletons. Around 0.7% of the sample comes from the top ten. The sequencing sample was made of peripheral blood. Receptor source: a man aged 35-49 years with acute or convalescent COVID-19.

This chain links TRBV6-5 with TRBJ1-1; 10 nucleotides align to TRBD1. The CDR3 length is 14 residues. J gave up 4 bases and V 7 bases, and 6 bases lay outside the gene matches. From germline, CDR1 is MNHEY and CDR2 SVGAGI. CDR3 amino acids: CASTRTGGGTEAFF. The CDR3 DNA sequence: TGTGCCAGCACCAGGACAGGGGGTGGCACTGAAGCTTTCTTT.

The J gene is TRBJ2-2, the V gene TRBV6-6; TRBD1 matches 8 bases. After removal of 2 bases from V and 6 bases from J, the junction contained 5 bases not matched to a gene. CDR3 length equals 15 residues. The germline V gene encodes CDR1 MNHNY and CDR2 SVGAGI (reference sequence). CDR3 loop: CASSYPTGAAGELFF. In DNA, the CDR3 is TGTGCCAGCAGTTACCCGACAGGGGCGGCCGGGGAGCTGTTTTTT.

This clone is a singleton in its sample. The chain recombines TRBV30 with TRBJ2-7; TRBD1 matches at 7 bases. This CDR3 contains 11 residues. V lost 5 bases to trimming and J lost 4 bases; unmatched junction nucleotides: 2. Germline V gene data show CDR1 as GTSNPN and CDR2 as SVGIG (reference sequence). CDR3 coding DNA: TGTGCCTGGGGGACAGTTTACGAGCAGTACTTC. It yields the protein CAWGTVYEQYF.

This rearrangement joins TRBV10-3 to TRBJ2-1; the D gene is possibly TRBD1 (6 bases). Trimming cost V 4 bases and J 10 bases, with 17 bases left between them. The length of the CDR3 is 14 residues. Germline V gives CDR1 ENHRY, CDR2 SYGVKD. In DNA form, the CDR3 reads TGTGCCATCAGTGCCCCCAGGGGCCCCCAGGAGCAGTTCTTC. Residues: CAISAPRGPQEQFF.

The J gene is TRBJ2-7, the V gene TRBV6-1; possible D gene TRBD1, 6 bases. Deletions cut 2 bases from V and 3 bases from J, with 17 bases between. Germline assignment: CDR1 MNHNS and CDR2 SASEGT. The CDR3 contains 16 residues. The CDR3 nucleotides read TGTGCCAGCAGTGAACCAGGGGCAGGGGCGAGCTACGAGCAGTACTTC. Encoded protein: CASSEPGAGASYEQYF.

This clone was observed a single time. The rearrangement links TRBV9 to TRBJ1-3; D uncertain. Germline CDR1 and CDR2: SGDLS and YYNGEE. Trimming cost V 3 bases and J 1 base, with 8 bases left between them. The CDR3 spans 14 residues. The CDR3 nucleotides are TGTGCCAGCAGCGCCGGGTTTTCTGGAAACACCATATATTTT. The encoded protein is CASSAGFSGNTIYF.

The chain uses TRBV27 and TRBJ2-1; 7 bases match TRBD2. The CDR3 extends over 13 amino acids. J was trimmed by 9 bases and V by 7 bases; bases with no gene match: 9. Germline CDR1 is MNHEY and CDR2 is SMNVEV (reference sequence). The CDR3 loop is CASISPVAGEQFF. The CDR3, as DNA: TGTGCCAGCATCTCCCCCGTAGCGGGTGAGCAGTTCTTC.

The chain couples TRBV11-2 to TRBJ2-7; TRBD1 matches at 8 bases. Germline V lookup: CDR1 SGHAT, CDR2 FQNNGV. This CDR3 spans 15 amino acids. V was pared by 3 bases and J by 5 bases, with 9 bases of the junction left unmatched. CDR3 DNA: TGTGCCAGCAGCTTCCCTGGACAGGGAGAGGACGAGCAGTACTTC. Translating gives CASSFPGQGEDEQYF.

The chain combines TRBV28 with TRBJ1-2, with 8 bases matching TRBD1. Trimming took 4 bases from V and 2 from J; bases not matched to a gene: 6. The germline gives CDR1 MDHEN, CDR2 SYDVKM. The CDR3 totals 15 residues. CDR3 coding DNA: TGTGCCAGCAGTTCCCCGACAGGGGCCAACTATGGCTACACCTTC. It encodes CASSSPTGANYGYTF.

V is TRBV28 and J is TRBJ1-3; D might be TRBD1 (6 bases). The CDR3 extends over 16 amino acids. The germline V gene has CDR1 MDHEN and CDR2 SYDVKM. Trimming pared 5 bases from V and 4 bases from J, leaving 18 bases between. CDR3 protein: CASSLPGQQPGNTIYF. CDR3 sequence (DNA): TGTGCCAGCAGTCTTCCCGGACAGCAGCCCGGAAACACCATATATTTT.